This paragraph covers one T cell receptor beta chain sequence. The CDR3 contains 21 residues. Germline CDR1 reads MDHEN; CDR2 reads SYDVKM. J was trimmed by 7 bases and V by 5 bases; bases with no gene match: 25. This sample was included in a study of blood T cell repertoires in COVID-19. Study-wide context: Spain, Italy and the United States supplied samples that represented acute and convalescent COVID-19. Nucleic acid was either cDNA or gDNA, and it came from T cells, B-cell-depleted T cells, or PBMCs.

Original handling: Amplification from reference gene primers served as the basis for estimated nucleated cell counts. Clones were sequenced by immunoSEQ multiplex PCR, and TCRdb holds only the in-frame ones, with some missing. D and trimming were read from the DNA, whereas the V and J calls and clone size are those reported in that table. There are 200,000 to 300,000 clones in the sample; around 85% occur only once, and roughly 9.6% lies in the top ten. This TCR came from a woman aged 80 or over with acute or convalescent COVID-19. The specimen was peripheral blood. This chain uses TRBV28 with TRBJ2-2; 10 bases agree with TRBD1. The CDR3 DNA follows: TGTGCCAGCAGTCCCCCGGACAGGGGGGCGTCTGTGGAGACTACCGGCGGGGAGCTGTTTTTT. Protein: CASSPPDRGASVETTGGELFF.